This T cell receptor beta chain was captured in a study of monozygotic twins with inflammatory bowel disease. With the 5' RACE reads reprocessed, TCRdb shows one record per CDR3 protein and no DNA. Its table lists 210,000 or so distinct CDR3 sequences. The TCR originated in a human donor with ulcerative colitis or Crohn's disease, or a healthy co-twin of an affected twin (not recorded which). Specimen: blood.

CDR3 protein: CASSFAGELFF. This chain connects TRBV27 to TRBJ2-2. This CDR3 is 11 amino acids long. CDR1 and CDR2 (germline): MNHEY, SMNVEV (reference sequence).